The 27 T cell receptor beta chains presented below share a single source sample, sequenced in a study of T cells in localized non-small cell lung cancer. Using immunoSEQ multiplex PCR, the repertoire was profiled, and TCRdb retains in-frame clones only, with some absent. The repertoire has around 35,000 clones, approximately 90% of them found once; the top ten carry roughly 12%. Specimen: peripheral blood mononuclear cells, collected before any cancer treatment. Every receptor here comes from a female donor older than 55 with stage II lung adenocarcinoma.

The chain uses TRBV19 and TRBJ2-3; D might be TRBD1 (6 bases). CDR3 length equals 14 residues. Germline loops: CDR1 LNHDA, CDR2 SQIVND (reference sequence). The V end lost 3 bases, the J end lost 2 bases, and 9 bases lay between the germline ends. This chain's CDR3 is CASSIGTYTDTQYF. In nucleotides, the CDR3 is TGTGCCAGTAGTATCGGGACATACACAGATACGCAGTATTTT. The entire variable domain, with the rest obtained from reference TRBV19 and TRBJ2-3, is as follows: DGGITQSPKYLFRKEGQNVTLSCEQNLNHDAMYWYRQDPGQGLRLIYYSQIVNDFQKGDIAEGYSVSREKKESFPLTVTSAQKNPTAFYLCASSIGTYTDTQYFGPGTRLTVL.

Only one count was recorded for this clone. The chain couples TRBV7-2 to TRBJ1-1; D gene unclear. V was shortened by 5 bases and J by 9 bases, with 13 bases between the two germline ends. Germline CDR1 SGHTA, CDR2 FQGNSA. This CDR3 comprises 12 residues. CDR3 sequence (DNA): TGTGCCAGCAGCCCCCCTTTTACCCAAGCTTTCTTT. Its protein product is CASSPPFTQAFF.

This clone was seen just once. The chain links TRBV28 to TRBJ1-4; D is possibly TRBD1 (5 bases). The CDR3 covers 10 residues. In germline, CDR1 is MDHEN, CDR2 SYDVKM. The V gene lost 8 bases and the J gene lost 10 bases, with 8 bases spanning the gap. The CDR3, as DNA: TGTGCCAGCTCGGGGGGAAAACTGTTTTTT. Its protein product is CASSGGKLFF.

DNA for the CDR3: TGTGCCAGCAGCAACCCCGGGACTGTCTATGGCTACACCTTC. Translation gives CASSNPGTVYGYTF. V usage is TRBV7-2 and J usage is TRBJ1-2; the D gene is possibly TRBD1 (5 bases). Trimming removed 5 bases at V and 4 bases at J, with 14 bases between. The V gene's germline CDR1 is SGHTA and CDR2 FQGNSA. The CDR3 runs 14 residues.

About this clone: This sample also contains other DNA sequences that code for the same CDR3. The CDR3 sequence is CASSPAGNTEAFF. The CDR3 DNA reads TGTGCCAGCAGCCCCGCCGGGAACACTGAAGCTTTCTTT. This chain connects TRBV11-2 to TRBJ1-1; D is unclear. V dropped 5 bases and J dropped 1 base, with 8 bases sitting between them. This CDR3 contains 13 residues. Germline-derived CDR1 and CDR2 are SGHAT and FQNNGV.

This rearrangement joins TRBV5-6 to TRBJ2-7; D uncertain. The CDR3 is made up of 14 amino acids. Deletions cut 2 bases from V and 2 bases from J, with 11 bases between. The germline V gene encodes CDR1 SGHDT and CDR2 YYEEEE. In DNA form, the CDR3 reads TGTGCCAGCAGCTTAATAGGCATTGCCTACGAGCAGTACTTC. This encodes CASSLIGIAYEQYF.

The V call is TRBV10-3, the J call TRBJ2-7; D possibly matches TRBD1 or TRBD2 (6 bases each). Germline lookup yields CDR1 ENHRY and CDR2 SYGVKD. The V end was cut by 2 bases, the J end by 1 base, with 12 bases between. This CDR3 contains 15 residues. The CDR3 loop reads CAISETGGGSYEQYF. As DNA, the CDR3 is TGTGCCATCAGTGAGACCGGGGGCGGATCCTACGAGCAGTACTTC.

The chain is built from TRBV2 and TRBJ2-1; no clear D gene. From germline, CDR1 is SNHLY and CDR2 FYNNEI. The CDR3 spans 13 residues. Trimming stripped 4 bases from V and 10 bases from J, with 14 bases between. The CDR3 here is CASSARLGSEQFF. The CDR3 DNA follows: TGTGCCAGCAGTGCAAGACTGGGCTCGGAGCAGTTCTTC. Variable domain in full (rest from reference TRBV2 and TRBJ2-1): EPEVTQTPSHQVTQMGQEVILRCVPISNHLYFYWYRQILGQKVEFLVSFYNNEISEKSEIFDDQFSVERPDGSNFTLKIRSTKLEDSAMYFCASSARLGSEQFFGPGTRLTVL.

This sequence joins TRBV4-1 and TRBJ1-4; D is uncertain. This CDR3 spans 14 amino acids. Germline V lookup: CDR1 MGHRA, CDR2 YSYEKL. V was trimmed by 0 bases and J by 6 bases, leaving 8 bases between them. The CDR3 region has the DNA TGCGCCAGCAGCCAAGATCCCGCGGATGAAAAACTGTTTTTT. It codes for CASSQDPADEKLFF.

This rearrangement joins TRBV6-5 to TRBJ1-1; D perhaps matches TRBD1 (5 bases). This CDR3 comprises 16 residues. V shed 3 bases and J shed 8 bases, with 22 bases lying between them. Germline V gene lookup returns CDR1 MNHEY and CDR2 SVGAGI. CDR3 DNA sequence: TGTGCCAGCAGTTATGGGAGCCAGGGTCCCACCGGCGAAGCTTTCTTT. This translates into CASSYGSQGPTGEAFF.

The chain carries TRBV28 and TRBJ2-5; tentatively, D is TRBD1 or TRBD2 (6 bases each). The DNA end is more similar to TRBJ2-7, so the J call may be wrong. Germline CDR1 MDHEN, CDR2 SYDVKM. CDR3 length: 14 residues. CDR3 nucleotide sequence: TGTGCCAGCAGTCAAGGGGGGAGTACCTACGAGCAGTACTTC. Its translation: CASSQGGSTYEQYF.

The chain employs TRBV12-5 and TRBJ2-2; possibly TRBD1 or TRBD2 for D (5 bases each). This CDR3 region has 14 residues. Germline CDR1 reads LGHNT; CDR2 reads FRNRAP. V was trimmed by 6 bases and J by 9 bases, leaving 17 bases between them. The CDR3 nucleotides are TGTGCTAGTGGAAAGGGGATGAGGGTTAGGGAGCTGTTTTTT. Protein product: CASGKGMRVRELFF.

The chain combines TRBV11-2 with TRBJ1-5, with D unclear. Trimming took off 0 bases at V and 7 bases at J, with 7 bases between the two ends. The CDR3 has 13 amino acids. The germline V gene has CDR1 SGHAT and CDR2 FQNNGV. CDR3 loop: CASSLDLGQPQHF. For the CDR3, the DNA is TGTGCCAGCAGCTTAGATCTCGGGCAGCCCCAGCATTTT.

This chain joins TRBV7-9 and TRBJ2-7, with D possibly matching TRBD1 (5 bases). This CDR3 is 13 amino acids long. With 6 bases removed from V and 9 bases from J, the gap between germline ends came to 18 bases. Germline CDR1 reads SEHNR; CDR2 reads FQNEAQ (reference sequence). Here the CDR3 DNA reads TGTGCCAGCAGTTCTCAAAGGGGTTACAGGCAGTACTTC. This codes for CASSSQRGYRQYF.

V and J are TRBV7-9 and TRBJ2-1; 8 bases line up with TRBD1. Unmatched junction bases numbered 13, after V lost 4 bases and J lost 8 bases. The CDR3 has 16 amino acids. The germline gives CDR1 SEHNR, CDR2 FQNEAQ (reference sequence). The CDR3 DNA follows: TGTGCCAGCAGCTCCCGACAGGGGACGAGGGTGGATGAGCAGTTCTTC. It encodes CASSSRQGTRVDEQFF.

This clone was observed a single time. The chain combines TRBV19 with TRBJ1-1; a possible D gene is TRBD1 (6 bases). The CDR3 is 14 amino acids. The germline V gene encodes CDR1 LNHDA and CDR2 SQIVND (reference sequence). With 9 bases removed from V and 3 bases from J, the gap between germline ends came to 17 bases. The CDR3 loop reads CASHPGQKHTEAFF. The CDR3 DNA reads as TGTGCCAGCCATCCGGGACAAAAGCACACTGAAGCTTTCTTT.

This chain links TRBV5-1 with TRBJ1-4, with 8 bases that match TRBD1. The CDR3 sequence is 14 residues long. V lost 2 bases and J lost 3; bases outside the gene matches: 0. CDR1 is SGHRS, CDR2 YFSETQ, per germline. The CDR3 DNA sequence: TGCGCCAGCAGCTTACAGGGGGCTAATGAAAAACTGTTTTTT. It yields the protein CASSLQGANEKLFF.

V is TRBV5-1 and J is TRBJ1-4, with D possibly matching TRBD1 (5 bases). The germline V gene encodes CDR1 SGHRS and CDR2 YFSETQ. The CDR3 consists of 14 residues. V was trimmed by 7 bases and J by 5 bases, leaving 15 bases between them. The CDR3 spells CASGPGTSNEKLFF. The CDR3 region has the DNA TGCGCCAGCGGCCCCGGGACCTCGAATGAAAAACTGTTTTTT.

The CDR3 region has the DNA TGTGCCAGCAGCTTAGACTGGCAAGAGACCCAGTACTTC. It codes for CASSLDWQETQYF. The chain recombines TRBV7-3 with TRBJ2-5; no reliable D call. The germline gives CDR1 SGHTA, CDR2 FQGTGA. The length of the CDR3 is 13 residues. Trimming removed 2 bases at V and 2 bases at J, with 6 bases between.

CDR3 sequence (DNA): TGCGCCAGCAGCTTGGACGGCTCCTACTCCTACAATGAGCAGTTCTTC. As protein: CASSLDGSYSYNEQFF. The chain recombines TRBV5-1 with TRBJ2-1; D ambiguous. Germline lookup yields CDR1 SGHRS and CDR2 YFSETQ. The ends were cut back, 0 bases at V and 0 bases at J, with 10 bases in the middle. The CDR3 loop spans 16 amino acids. Full variable domain (missing parts from reference TRBV5-1 and TRBJ2-1): KAGVTQTPRYLIKTRGQQVTLSCSPISGHRSVSWYQQTPGQGLQFLFEYFSETQRNKGNFPGRFSGRQFSNSRSEMNVSTLELGDSALYLCASSLDGSYSYNEQFFGPGTRLTVL.

The chain couples TRBV2 to TRBJ2-7; 7 bases align to TRBD1. Germline CDR1 reads SNHLY; CDR2 reads FYNNEI. This CDR3 has 14 amino acids. Trimming removed 5 bases from V and 3 bases from J; junction bases left unmatched: 7. CDR3: CASSILGQSYEQYF. The CDR3 DNA reads as TGTGCCAGCAGTATATTGGGACAGAGCTACGAGCAGTACTTC.

The chain uses TRBV28 and TRBJ2-1; the D is unclear. Trimming left V 5 bases short and J 2 bases short, with 7 bases between. CDR3 length: 13 amino acids. Germline lookup yields CDR1 MDHEN and CDR2 SYDVKM. In DNA form, the CDR3 reads TGTGCCAGCAGTACCCCGACCTACAATGAGCAGTTCTTC. Translated, it gives CASSTPTYNEQFF. Together with reference TRBV28 and TRBJ2-1, the CDR3 gives the full variable domain: DVKVTQSSRYLVKRTGEKVFLECVQDMDHENMFWYRQDPGLGLRLIYFSYDVKMKEKGDIPEGYSVSREKKERFSLILESASTNQTSMYLCASSTPTYNEQFFGPGTRLTVL.

This clone has only one observation. The chain has TRBV30 and TRBJ1-5, with no clear D. This CDR3 has 15 residues. The V end was cut by 2 bases, the J end by 2 bases, with 13 bases between. CDR1 is GTSNPN and CDR2 is SVGIG in the germline V gene (reference sequence). Written as DNA, the CDR3 is TGTGCCTGGAGTACGGCAGTCCTGGGCAATCAGCCCCAGCATTTT. This codes for CAWSTAVLGNQPQHF.

V is TRBV29-1 and J is TRBJ2-5; tentatively, D is TRBD1 or TRBD2 (6 bases each). The V and J ends lost 7 bases and 5 bases respectively, with 14 bases between them. Germline CDR1 SQVTM, CDR2 ANQGSEA. This CDR3 region has 12 residues. The CDR3 region has the DNA TGCAGCGCCCGAGGGGGGCGGGAGACCCAGTACTTC. Residues: CSARGGRETQYF. Together with reference TRBV29-1 and TRBJ2-5, the CDR3 gives the full variable domain: SAVISQKPSRDICQRGTSLTIQCQVDSQVTMMFWYRQQPGQSLTLIATANQGSEATYESGFVIDKFPISRPNLTFSTLTVSNMSPEDSSIYLCSARGGRETQYFGPGTRLLVL.

The chain recombines TRBV6-5 with TRBJ1-1; D may be TRBD1 (6 bases). V dropped 6 bases and J dropped 0 bases, with 14 bases sitting between them. The CDR3 consists of 15 residues. Germline V gene sequence: CDR1 MNHEY, CDR2 SVGAGI. CDR3 loop: CASRYRGLLNTEAFF. DNA for the CDR3: TGTGCCAGCAGGTATCGGGGGCTCTTGAACACTGAAGCTTTCTTT.

Concerning this clone: Other DNA sequences within the sample encode an identical CDR3. The V call is TRBV5-1, the J call TRBJ1-2; weak D call: TRBD1 (5 bases). The V end lost 0 bases, the J end lost 4 bases, and 16 bases lay between the germline ends. This CDR3 is built from 16 residues. Germline lookup yields CDR1 SGHRS and CDR2 YFSETQ. The CDR3 here is CASSLGTTGGPYGYTF. The CDR3 nucleotides are TGCGCCAGCAGCTTGGGCACAACCGGGGGTCCCTATGGCTACACCTTC.

This rearrangement joins TRBV5-1 to TRBJ1-2; no clear D gene. V was shortened by 2 bases and J by 6 bases, with 14 bases between the two germline ends. The germline CDR1 and CDR2 sequences are SGHRS and YFSETQ. This CDR3 comprises 14 residues. The CDR3 sequence is CASSFRVDGHGYTF. CDR3 in DNA: TGCGCCAGCAGCTTTCGCGTCGATGGCCATGGCTACACCTTC.